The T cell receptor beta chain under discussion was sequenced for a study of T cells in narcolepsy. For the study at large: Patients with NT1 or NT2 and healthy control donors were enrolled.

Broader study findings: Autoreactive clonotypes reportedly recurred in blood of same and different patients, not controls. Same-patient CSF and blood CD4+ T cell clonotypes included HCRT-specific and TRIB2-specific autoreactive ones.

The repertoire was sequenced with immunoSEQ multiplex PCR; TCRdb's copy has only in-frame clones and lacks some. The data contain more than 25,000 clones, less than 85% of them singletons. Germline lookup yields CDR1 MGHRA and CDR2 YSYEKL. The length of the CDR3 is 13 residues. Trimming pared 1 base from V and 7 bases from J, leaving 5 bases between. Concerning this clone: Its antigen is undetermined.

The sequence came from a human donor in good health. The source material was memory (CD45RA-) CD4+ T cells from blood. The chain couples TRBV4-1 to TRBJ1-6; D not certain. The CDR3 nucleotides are TGCGCCAGCAGCCAAGGTGGAAATTCACCCCTCCACTTT. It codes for CASSQGGNSPLHF.